There are many counts of the clone carrying this T cell receptor (beta chain). The antigen remains undetermined. These data are taken from a study of CD8 T cells in ankylosing spondylitis. Study-level points and caveats: Significant enrichment of disease-linked clones was reported in matched ankylosing spondylitis synovial fluid.

Trimming shortened V by 3 bases and J by 2 bases, and 10 bases separated the two germline ends. Germline CDR1 is SGHDT and CDR2 is YYEEEE. The CDR3 loop spans 14 amino acids. TCRdb passed the 5' RACE reads through MiXCR, listing each CDR3 protein once. There are about 300,000 distinct CDR3 sequences in the sample; roughly 10% occur only once, and about a tenth lies in the top ten. Material for sequencing was blood, either unsorted or a sorted T cell fraction (not recorded which). The rearrangement links TRBV5-6 to TRBJ2-3; no reliable D call. This TCR was sampled from a female donor with ankylosing spondylitis or in good health (not recorded which). The CDR3, as DNA: TGTGCCAGCAGCTCCTTGCGAACCACAGATACGCAGTATTTT. Its protein is CASSSLRTTDTQYF.